Presented here are 30 T cell receptor beta chains from one specimen sequenced in a study of cytomegalovirus exposure and HLA in healthy donors. PCR involved 60 Vbeta and 13 Jbeta primers. The method was immunoSEQ multiplex PCR; TCRdb's version includes in-frame clones alone and lacks a portion of them. The sample lists tens of thousands of clones; roughly three quarters were seen once. Sequenced sample: PBMCs. The receptors originated from a male donor in good health and CMV-seronegative.

The chain employs TRBV7-3 and TRBJ1-3; a possible D gene is TRBD1 (5 bases). V was pared by 0 bases and J by 7 bases, with 25 bases between. Germline V gene data show CDR1 as SGHTA and CDR2 as FQGTGA. The CDR3 runs to 19 residues. The CDR3 reads CASSLTKGFRFSSRNTIYF. CDR3 nucleotide sequence: TGTGCCAGCAGCTTAACAAAGGGGTTCAGGTTCTCTTCTAGGAACACCATATATTTT.

The chain uses TRBV19 and TRBJ1-1; D is ambiguous. V lost 2 bases to trimming and J lost 7 bases, with 20 bases between them. From germline, CDR1 is LNHDA and CDR2 SQIVND (reference sequence). The CDR3 loop spans 16 amino acids. The CDR3 here is CASSIRDLGADREAFF. Here the CDR3 DNA reads TGTGCCAGTAGTATACGAGACCTAGGAGCGGACCGTGAAGCTTTCTTT.

In its sample, this clone was seen a few times. V is TRBV6-1 and J is TRBJ2-1, with TRBD1 identical over 10 bases. CDR3 length: 14 residues. With 7 bases clipped from V and 3 bases from J, the junction kept 3 bases outside the gene matches. Germline V gene sequence: CDR1 MNHNS, CDR2 SASEGT. The CDR3 here is CASTRTGGYNEQFF. The CDR3 DNA sequence: TGTGCCAGCACTCGGACAGGGGGCTACAATGAGCAGTTCTTC.

The gene calls are TRBV30 and TRBJ2-7, with D unclear. With 0 bases removed from V and 3 bases from J, the gap between germline ends came to 6 bases. The CDR3 is 12 amino acids. The germline gives CDR1 GTSNPN, CDR2 SVGIG (reference sequence). The CDR3 DNA reads as TGTGCCTGGAGTGTGTCGGTCTACGAGCAGTACTTC. Translated: CAWSVSVYEQYF. Based on the CDR3 plus reference TRBV30 and TRBJ2-7, the full variable domain is SQTIHQWPATLVQPVGSPLSLECTVEGTSNPNLYWYRQAAGRGLQLLFYSVGIGQISSEVPQNLSASRPQDRQFILSSKKLLLSDSGFYLCAWSVSVYEQYFGPGTRLTVT.

This clone appeared a few times. V usage is TRBV19 and J usage is TRBJ1-2; the D gene is possibly TRBD1 (6 bases). CDR1 and CDR2 from the germline V gene are LNHDA and SQIVND (reference sequence). This CDR3 is built from 18 residues. V lost 4 bases, J lost 2 bases, and 23 bases lay in between. The CDR3 DNA is TGTGCCAGTAGTAAGGACAGAATCACGAACTTCCTCAACTATGGCTACACCTTC. This encodes CASSKDRITNFLNYGYTF.

The J gene is TRBJ1-2, the V gene TRBV5-6; the D is unclear. V was trimmed by 5 bases and J by 0 bases, leaving 11 bases between them. The CDR3 runs to 14 residues. Germline CDR1 and CDR2: SGHDT and YYEEEE. Here the CDR3 reads CASREPQTNYGYTF. The DNA for the CDR3 is TGTGCCAGCAGGGAGCCCCAGACTAACTATGGCTACACCTTC.

The chain has TRBV11-2 and TRBJ2-5, with a weak D call TRBD1 (5 bases). The tail of the sequence fits TRBJ2-7 better, so the J call may be wrong. CDR3 length equals 15 residues. The germline V gene encodes CDR1 SGHAT and CDR2 FQNNGV. CDR3 loop: CASSLDQLDTYEQYF. The DNA of the CDR3 is TGTGCCAGCAGCTTAGATCAGCTGGACACCTACGAGCAGTACTTC.

This sequence joins TRBV4-1 and TRBJ1-5; D remains ambiguous. In germline, CDR1 is MGHRA, CDR2 YSYEKL. Deletions cut 0 bases from V and 0 bases from J, with 15 bases between. The CDR3 loop spans 18 amino acids. The CDR3 loop reads CASSQEDAGTYSNQPQHF. In DNA form, the CDR3 reads TGCGCCAGCAGCCAAGAAGATGCAGGAACCTATAGCAATCAGCCCCAGCATTTT.

This chain links TRBV28 with TRBJ2-1; unclear D gene. V lost 7 bases and J 10 bases, leaving 17 bases between the germline ends. The germline CDR1 and CDR2 sequences are MDHEN and SYDVKM. This CDR3 spans 13 amino acids. The CDR3 DNA sequence: TGTGCCAGCACCTCCCGGCCGGCGGAGGAGCAGTTCTTC. It specifies CASTSRPAEEQFF.

This rearrangement joins TRBV7-9 to TRBJ2-1; 7 bases line up with TRBD2. This CDR3 comprises 13 residues. J gave up 7 bases and V 8 bases, and 8 bases lay outside the gene matches. CDR1 is SEHNR, CDR2 FQNEAQ, per germline (reference sequence). The CDR3 region has the DNA TGTGCCAGCCAGGCGGGAGCTGCGAATGAGCAGTTCTTC. This gives the protein CASQAGAANEQFF. Supplemented by reference TRBV7-9 and TRBJ2-1, the full variable domain reads DTGVSQNPRHKITKRGQNVTFRCDPISEHNRLYWYRQTLGQGPEFLTYFQNEAQLEKSRLLSDRFSAERPKGSFSTLEIQRTEQGDSAMYLCASQAGAANEQFFGPGTRLTVL.

The V gene is TRBV4-3, the J gene TRBJ2-7; D is undetermined. Germline CDR1 and CDR2: LGHNA and YSLEER. Trimming cost V 3 bases and J 1 base, with 10 bases left between them. CDR3 length equals 14 residues. The CDR3 DNA follows: TGCGCCAGCAGCCAGACCGACAATTCCTACGAGCAGTACTTC. It codes for CASSQTDNSYEQYF.

This chain links TRBV6-4 with TRBJ2-7, with TRBD2 identical over 9 bases. With V trimmed by 0 bases and J by 3 bases, 6 bases remained unmatched. The CDR3 contains 16 residues. CDR1 and CDR2 (germline): MRHNA, SNTAGT. Here the CDR3 DNA reads TGTGCCAGCAGTGACTCCCATAGCGGGGGTTACTACGAGCAGTACTTC. Translating gives CASSDSHSGGYYEQYF.

The DNA for the CDR3 is TGCGCCAGCAGCCAAGGGGCAGGCGTACGCACTGAAGCTTTCTTT. This sequence encodes CASSQGAGVRTEAFF. This rearrangement joins TRBV4-3 to TRBJ1-1; D gene ambiguous. The CDR3 contains 15 residues. Germline-derived CDR1 and CDR2 are LGHNA and YSLEER. The V gene lost 1 base and the J gene lost 4 bases, with 13 bases spanning the gap.

This clone has only a few counts. The chain has TRBV4-3 and TRBJ2-1, with a tentative D call TRBD1 (6 bases). V lost 0 bases, J lost 1 base, and 13 bases lay in between. This CDR3 is built from 17 residues. Germline V gene data show CDR1 as LGHNA and CDR2 as YSLEER. Here the CDR3 reads CASSQDQYRVSYNEQFF. DNA of the CDR3: TGCGCCAGCAGCCAAGATCAATACAGGGTGTCCTACAATGAGCAGTTCTTC.

The J gene is TRBJ1-2, the V gene TRBV7-2; D is unclear. The germline V gene encodes CDR1 SGHTA and CDR2 FQGNSA. Trimming left V 4 bases short and J 4 bases short, with 19 bases between. This CDR3 is built from 16 residues. CDR3 sequence: CASSSSGPARGYGYTF. CDR3 nucleotides: TGTGCCAGCAGCTCATCTGGACCTGCTCGGGGCTATGGCTACACCTTC.

The chain has TRBV5-1 and TRBJ2-2; D gene uncertain. CDR3 size: 15 residues. The germline gives CDR1 SGHRS, CDR2 YFSETQ. Trimming pared 0 bases from V and 1 base from J, leaving 7 bases between. This CDR3 is CASSLARMNTGELFF. The DNA of the CDR3 is TGCGCCAGCAGCTTGGCCAGAATGAACACCGGGGAGCTGTTTTTT.

The rearrangement links TRBV10-3 to TRBJ1-1; 9 bases match TRBD1. V was clipped by 2 bases and J by 4 bases; unmatched bases: 8. From germline, CDR1 is ENHRY and CDR2 SYGVKD. CDR3 size: 16 residues. CDR3 sequence reads: CAISETPTGGGTEAFF. CDR3 coding DNA: TGTGCCATCAGTGAGACCCCCACAGGGGGCGGCACTGAAGCTTTCTTT.

The chain employs TRBV7-8 and TRBJ2-5; 9 nucleotides align to TRBD1. Germline V gives CDR1 SGHVS, CDR2 FQNEAQ. V lost 5 bases to trimming and J lost 2 bases; unmatched junction nucleotides: 9. This CDR3 has 16 amino acids. The CDR3 nucleotides are TGTGCCAGCAGCGAAACAGGGGGCGCTGGGCAAGAGACCCAGTACTTC. Its protein is CASSETGGAGQETQYF.

This clone was found once. The rearrangement joins TRBV5-6 to TRBJ2-5; 7 bases map to TRBD1. The CDR3 is 15 amino acids. V lost 2 bases to trimming and J lost 7 bases; unmatched junction nucleotides: 11. CDR1 SGHDT and CDR2 YYEEEE come from the germline V gene. The CDR3 nucleotides read TGTGCCAGCAGCTTAAGCCCCGGGACAGTGGTGACCCAGTACTTC. Its protein is CASSLSPGTVVTQYF.

The chain employs TRBV2 and TRBJ1-5; D possibly corresponds to TRBD1 (5 bases). Trimming left V 9 bases short and J 4 bases short, with 13 bases between. CDR3 length: 13 residues. CDR1 and CDR2 from the germline V gene are SNHLY and FYNNEI. The CDR3 sequence is CASGSDSNQPQHF. The CDR3 DNA reads as TGTGCCAGTGGTAGTGACAGTAATCAGCCCCAGCATTTT.

CDR3 in DNA: TGCAGCGTTGTAGTCTCTACTAGACAGGGGTTGGCTGGCTACACCTTC. It yields the protein CSVVVSTRQGLAGYTF. J is TRBJ1-2 and V is TRBV29-1; TRBD1 agrees at 8 bases. Germline V gives CDR1 SQVTM, CDR2 ANQGSEA. The CDR3 sequence is 16 residues long. V lost 4 bases, J lost 7 bases, and 17 bases stayed unmatched.

The CDR3 DNA sequence: TGTGCCAGCAGCCTAGGGGACAGGCCCAACACTGAAGCTTTCTTT. This gives the protein CASSLGDRPNTEAFF. This sequence joins TRBV7-2 and TRBJ1-1, with TRBD1 identical over 8 bases. Germline loops: CDR1 SGHTA, CDR2 FQGNSA. The CDR3 is 15 residues long. The J segment lost 2 bases and the V segment lost 5 bases, leaving 7 bases of the junction unmatched.

The chain uses TRBV6-5 and TRBJ1-2, with 10 bases that match TRBD1. The CDR3 is 13 residues long. Trimming removed 6 bases from V and 8 bases from J; junction bases left unmatched: 6. The germline V gene encodes CDR1 MNHEY and CDR2 SVGAGI. The DNA for the CDR3 is TGTGCCAGCAGAAAGACAGGGGGCAAGGGCTACACCTTC. This codes for CASRKTGGKGYTF.

There are a few counts of this clone. V usage is TRBV5-6 and J usage is TRBJ1-2, with 7 bases identical to TRBD1. CDR1 and CDR2 from the germline V gene are SGHDT and YYEEEE. Germline trimming cut 4 bases from V and 0 bases from J; bases unmatched to any gene: 15. CDR3 size: 18 residues. This chain's CDR3 is CASSGRAKSGGANYGYTF. CDR3 sequence (DNA): TGTGCCAGCAGCGGCAGGGCAAAATCAGGGGGAGCTAACTATGGCTACACCTTC.

This chain links TRBV28 with TRBJ1-1; TRBD1 aligns across 7 bases. From germline, CDR1 is MDHEN and CDR2 SYDVKM. The J segment lost 4 bases and the V segment lost 4 bases, leaving 12 bases of the junction unmatched. The CDR3 runs to 16 residues. The CDR3 protein is CASSSPGTVAVTEAFF. In nucleotides, the CDR3 is TGTGCCAGCAGTTCCCCCGGGACAGTTGCCGTCACTGAAGCTTTCTTT.

The chain combines TRBV6-6 with TRBJ1-3; perhaps TRBD1 as D (6 bases). Between the trimmed V and J ends, which lost 2 bases and 4 bases, there was a span of 6 bases. From germline, CDR1 is MNHNY and CDR2 SVGAGI (reference sequence). This CDR3 is built from 13 residues. The CDR3 protein is CASSYRGGNTIYF. The CDR3, as DNA: TGTGCCAGCAGTTACAGGGGGGGAAACACCATATATTTT.

The chain is built from TRBV4-2 and TRBJ2-6, with D perhaps matching TRBD2 (6 bases). The CDR3 consists of 16 residues. The V gene's germline CDR1 is LGHNA and CDR2 YNFKEQ. The germline V and J ends were trimmed by 0 bases and 4 bases, with 10 bases remaining between them. CDR3 region: CASSQDGGAGANVLTF. The CDR3 DNA sequence: TGTGCCAGCAGCCAAGATGGAGGGGCCGGGGCCAACGTCCTGACTTTC.

A note on this clone: The sample contains more than one DNA sequence encoding this CDR3. The V and J genes are TRBV5-6 and TRBJ2-3, with TRBD2 as a possible D gene (6 bases). The CDR3 runs to 14 residues. Trimming took 0 bases from V and 1 from J, leaving 6 bases between them. CDR1 and CDR2 (germline): SGHDT, YYEEEE. The CDR3 is CASSLGGGTDTQYF. The DNA of the CDR3 is TGTGCCAGCAGCTTGGGCGGGGGCACAGATACGCAGTATTTT.

This chain connects TRBV9 to TRBJ1-2; D is unresolved. Germline V gene sequence: CDR1 SGDLS, CDR2 YYNGEE. The CDR3 length is 13 residues. V gave up 5 bases and J gave up 2 bases, with 10 bases separating them. The CDR3 here is CASRPGGNYGYTF. For the CDR3, the DNA is TGTGCCAGCAGACCGGGTGGAAACTATGGCTACACCTTC.

DNA for the CDR3: TGTGCCAGTAGTGGACAGGGCACCTTGGAAAAACTGTTTTTT. Its translation: CASSGQGTLEKLFF. The rearrangement joins TRBV19 to TRBJ1-4, with 8 bases aligning to TRBD1. CDR1 LNHDA and CDR2 SQIVND come from the germline V gene (reference sequence). The CDR3 spans 14 residues. Trimming cost V 5 bases and J 8 bases; bases outside gene matches: 7.